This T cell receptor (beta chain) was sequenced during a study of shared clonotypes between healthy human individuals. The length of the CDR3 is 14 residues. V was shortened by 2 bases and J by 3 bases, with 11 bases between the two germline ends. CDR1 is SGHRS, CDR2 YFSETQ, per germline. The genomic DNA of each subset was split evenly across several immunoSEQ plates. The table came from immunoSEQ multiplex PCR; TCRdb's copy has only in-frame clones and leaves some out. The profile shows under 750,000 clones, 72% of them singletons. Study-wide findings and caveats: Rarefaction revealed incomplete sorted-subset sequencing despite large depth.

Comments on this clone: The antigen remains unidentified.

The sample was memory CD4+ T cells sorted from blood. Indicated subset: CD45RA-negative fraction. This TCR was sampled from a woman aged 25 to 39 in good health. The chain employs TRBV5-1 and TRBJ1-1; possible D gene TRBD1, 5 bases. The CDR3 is CASSFDIGDTEAFF. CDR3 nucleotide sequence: TGCGCCAGCAGCTTCGATATAGGGGACACTGAAGCTTTCTTT.